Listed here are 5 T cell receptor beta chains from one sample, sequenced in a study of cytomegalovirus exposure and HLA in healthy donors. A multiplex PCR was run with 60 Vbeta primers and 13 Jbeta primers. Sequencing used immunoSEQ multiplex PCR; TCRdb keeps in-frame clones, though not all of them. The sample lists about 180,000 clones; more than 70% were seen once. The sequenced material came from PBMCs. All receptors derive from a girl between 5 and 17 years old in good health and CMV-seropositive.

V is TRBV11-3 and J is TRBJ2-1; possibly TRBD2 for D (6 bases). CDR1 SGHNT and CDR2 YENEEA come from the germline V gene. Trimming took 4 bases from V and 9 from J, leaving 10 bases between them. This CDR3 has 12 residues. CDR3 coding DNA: TGTGCCAGCAGCTCCGCGGGAATTGAGCAGTTCTTC. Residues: CASSSAGIEQFF.

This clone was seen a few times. The CDR3 loop is CASSPSWDTQYF. CDR3 coding DNA: TGTGCCAGCTCGCCTAGTTGGGATACGCAGTATTTT. The chain links TRBV18 to TRBJ2-3; D is unresolved. This CDR3 is 12 amino acids long. Germline CDR1 is KGHSH and CDR2 is LQKENI. The V gene lost 6 bases and the J gene lost 6 bases, with 10 bases spanning the gap.

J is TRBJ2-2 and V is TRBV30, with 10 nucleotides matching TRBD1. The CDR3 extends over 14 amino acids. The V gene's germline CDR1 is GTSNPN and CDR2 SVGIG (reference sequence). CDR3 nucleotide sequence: TGTGCACATAGGACAGGGGGAAACACCGGGGAGCTGTTTTTT. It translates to CAHRTGGNTGELFF.

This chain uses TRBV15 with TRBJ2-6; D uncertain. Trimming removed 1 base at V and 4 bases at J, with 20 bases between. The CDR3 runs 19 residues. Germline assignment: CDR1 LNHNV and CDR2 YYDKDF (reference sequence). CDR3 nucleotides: TGTGCCACCAGCAGAGTTCGTCGGCGGCCTTATGGAGGGGCCAACGTCCTGACTTTC. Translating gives CATSRVRRRPYGGANVLTF.

For the CDR3, the DNA is TGTGCCAGCAGCCAGGACACCTATGGCTACACCTTC. Encoded protein: CASSQDTYGYTF. The J gene is TRBJ1-2, the V gene TRBV5-4; D is perhaps TRBD1 (5 bases). Trimming took 4 bases from V and 4 from J, leaving 8 bases between them. Germline V gene lookup returns CDR1 SGHNT and CDR2 YYREEE (reference sequence). The CDR3 is made up of 12 amino acids.